Each of the 7 T cell receptor beta chains below was sequenced from the same sample in a study of Graves' ophthalmopathy and Graves' hyperthyroidism. Beta-chain TCR CDR3 regions were amplified from RNA transcripts. A first-round RT-PCR used HTBI primers, followed by a second-round multiplex PCR. Each CDR3 protein gets one entry after TCRdb re-called the multiplex PCR reads with MiXCR. This repertoire shows over 150,000 distinct CDR3 sequences, over 35% found once; its top ten account for about 5.8%. The sample taken for sequencing was peripheral blood. These receptors all stem from a woman between 40 and 55 years old with Graves' ophthalmopathy.

This clonotype showed up just a few times. This chain joins TRBV6-5 and TRBJ1-6; 7 bases are a match to TRBD1. This CDR3 comprises 14 residues. V dropped 4 bases and J dropped 9; count of bases not matched to a gene: 6. From germline, CDR1 is MNHEY and CDR2 SVGAGI. The CDR3 reads CASSFGTALSPLHF. Here the CDR3 DNA reads TGTGCCAGCAGTTTCGGGACAGCGCTTTCACCCCTCCACTTT.

There are many counts of this clonotype. The chain joins TRBV12-3 or TRBV12-4 to TRBJ1-3; tentatively, D is TRBD1 (6 bases). This CDR3 is 14 amino acids long. Trimming took off 6 bases at V and 1 base at J, with 10 bases between the two ends. The CDR3 bases are TGTGCCAGCAGCCCACAGGGATCTGGAAACACCATATATTTT. Amino acid sequence: CASSPQGSGNTIYF.

This clonotype showed up many times. V usage is TRBV7-8 and J usage is TRBJ1-3, with D perhaps matching TRBD1 (6 bases). V dropped 5 bases and J dropped 1 base, with 12 bases sitting between them. Germline V gene data show CDR1 as SGHVS and CDR2 as FQNEAQ. The CDR3 extends over 15 amino acids. CDR3 bases: TGTGCCAGCAGCCTCCAGGGGTCATCTGGAAACACCATATATTTT. Its protein product is CASSLQGSSGNTIYF.

This clonotype was observed once. The chain combines TRBV28 with TRBJ2-7, with a possible D match to TRBD2 (6 bases). In germline, CDR1 is MDHEN, CDR2 SYDVKM. Trimming removed 4 bases at V and 2 bases at J, with 12 bases between. The CDR3 has 14 amino acids. DNA for the CDR3: TGTGCCAGCAGTTCTACCGGGAGCGCCTACGAGCAGTACTTC. Residues: CASSSTGSAYEQYF.

This clonotype was seen many times. The V call is TRBV19, the J call TRBJ2-6, with TRBD1 matching 7 bases. This CDR3 spans 14 amino acids. With V trimmed by 9 bases and J by 0 bases, 2 bases remained unmatched. From germline, CDR1 is LNHDA and CDR2 SQIVND (reference sequence). Here the CDR3 reads CASRQGSGANVLTF. In DNA, the CDR3 is TGTGCCAGCCGACAGGGCTCTGGGGCCAACGTCCTGACTTTC. The full variable domain, completed using reference TRBV19 and TRBJ2-6, is DGGITQSPKYLFRKEGQNVTLSCEQNLNHDAMYWYRQDPGQGLRLIYYSQIVNDFQKGDIAEGYSVSREKKESFPLTVTSAQKNPTAFYLCASRQGSGANVLTFGAGSRLTVL.

This clonotype showed up many times. The chain joins TRBV19 to TRBJ1-5; perhaps TRBD1 as D (5 bases). CDR1 LNHDA and CDR2 SQIVND come from the germline V gene (reference sequence). The CDR3 loop spans 15 amino acids. V lost 3 bases and J lost 2, with 11 bases in between. The CDR3 DNA sequence: TGTGCCAGTAGTATGGGGGGAGTTGGCAATCAGCCCCAGCATTTT. As protein: CASSMGGVGNQPQHF.

The J gene is TRBJ1-1, the V gene TRBV5-1; 11 bases map to TRBD1. The V and J ends lost 4 bases and 11 bases, in that order; junction bases with no gene match: 10. This CDR3 comprises 14 residues. Germline loops: CDR1 SGHRS, CDR2 YFSETQ. The CDR3 sequence is CASSGDRGVSKAFF. The CDR3 nucleotides read TGCGCCAGCAGCGGGGACAGGGGGGTCAGTAAGGCTTTCTTT.